The TCR beta chain described here comes from a study of post-analysis software for immune sequencing data (dated by TCRdb to between 2014 and 2017). About the full investigation: Recorded disease courses included relapsing-remitting, secondary progressive and progressive-relapsing multiple sclerosis, with some patients lacking subtype annotation. Patient repertoires were compared against roughly 11 previously published healthy control repertoires from donors aged about 6 to 28 years. A subset of samples was prepared in parallel using single-end sample barcoding, then pooled and co-amplified after Illumina adapter ligation. Study-wide findings and limitations: Significantly higher frequencies in patients than in controls were found for about five TRBV segments, including TRBV5-6, TRBV5-1 and TRBV20-1. Normalized Chao1 diversity was significantly lower in multiple sclerosis patients than controls, suggesting substantial peripheral T-cell clonal expansion. Direct clustering with F measure showed strong co-clustering of samples prepared in the same batch, prompting a batch-effect correction. The control group was slightly older than the multiple sclerosis patient group.

TCR beta repertoires were profiled from peripheral blood of 10 to 15 young patients with multiple sclerosis to demonstrate the VDJtools post-analysis software. Multiple sclerosis patients were children and adolescents aged roughly 6 to 15 years. The germline V gene provides CDR1 SGHTA and CDR2 FQGNSA. From its cysteine to its phenylalanine, the CDR3 spans 17 amino acids. Only the CDR3 DNA stays, 51 bases, in frame from base 1. The junction shows trimming of 5 bases on V and 4 bases on J, plus 18 bases between the germline ends. Only a few counts were recorded for this clonotype. It lacks a known antigen. No base qualities exist here, and no much larger clone lies one base off it. Library construction relied on PCR. This sample was sequenced with an Illumina HiSeq 2500. To reduce PCR and sequencing biases, unique molecular identifiers were built into the TCR beta cDNA libraries. Per 1 to 10 million input T cells, approximately 500,000 cDNA molecules were obtained, such that each molecule approximated one T cell. The patient libraries were prepared and sequenced using the same protocol as the earlier healthy control dataset. Within a given batch, samples were prepared together, multiplexed and sequenced on the same HiSeq lane. In the paper's pipeline: MIGEC was used to process the raw barcoded reads, and molecular identifier groups with only a single read were discarded before consensus assembly and CDR3 extraction. VDJtools was used for post-analysis of the clonotype tables, and diversity was normalized by down-sampling every dataset to the size of the smallest sample. To correct batch-related cross-sample contamination, repertoire overlap clustering matched CDR3 amino acid sequences but not nucleotide sequences. The public reads were reprocessed in TCRdb via fastp at Q25 and MiXCR, keeping in-frame beta chains. Identical CDR3 proteins give one entry, which carries the most common genes and DNA. The V and J calls shown here were made by TCRdb, not taken from the authors' results. In this sample the table shows 650,000 to 850,000 distinct CDR3 sequences, 53% of which occur a single time. The biggest ten clones account for about 4.8% of the sample.

Here the chain combines TRBV7-2 and TRBJ1-6, with TRBD1 perhaps the D gene, on 5 matching bases. The sequence derives from a girl between 10 and 17 years old with multiple sclerosis. Sequencing was performed on blood. The CDR3 protein sequence reads: CASSPDPGTTYNSPLHF. The base sequence is TGTGCCAGCAGCCCGGATCCAGGGACCACTTATAATTCACCCCTCCACTTT. Where the CDR3 stops, the reference TRBV7-2 and TRBJ1-6 genes take over; the full variable domain is GAGVSQSPSNKVTEKGKDVELRCDPISGHTALYWYRQSLGQGLEFLIYFQGNSAPDKSGLPSDRFSAERTGGSVSTLTIQRTQQEDSAVYLCASSPDPGTTYNSPLHFGNGTRLTVT.